A selection of T cell receptor beta chains follows, all from one sample in a study of blood T cell repertoires in COVID-19. The data were produced by immunoSEQ multiplex PCR, yet TCRdb's version contains in-frame clones alone and is incomplete. The sample has hundreds of thousands of clones; roughly 90% are singletons. Sequencing input: PBMCs or T cells enriched from blood (not recorded which). Receptors were obtained from a man aged 55 to 69 who had recovered from COVID-19. The CDR3 runs from the conserved cysteine through the conserved F or W. Fields, in order: clone size, J gene, V gene, D gene, CDR3 DNA, CDR3 protein. A D gene is named only where the DNA matches it firmly. Clone sizes are given selectively: once, few, many, or a class where the clone is expanded.

NA	TRBJ1-3	TRBV5-6	NA	TGTGCCAGCAGCTCTTCCCGCACCATATATTTT	CASSSSRTIYF
NA	TRBJ1-5	TRBV19	TRBD1	TGTGCCAGTAGTATACGAACAGGGGAAAGCAATCAGCCCCAGCATTTT	CASSIRTGESNQPQHF
once	TRBJ2-1	TRBV5-1	NA	TGCGCCAGCAGACTCGGGATGGGTGAGCAGTTCTTC	CASRLGMGEQFF
NA	TRBJ2-2	TRBV7-3	TRBD1	TGTGCCAGCAGCCTGGGACAGGGGCCGACCGGGGAGCTGTTTTTT	CASSLGQGPTGELFF
NA	TRBJ2-1	TRBV6-2/TRBV6-3	NA	TGTGCCAGCAGTGAGACCAGGGGCTACTACAATGAGCAGTTCTTC	CASSETRGYYNEQFF
NA	TRBJ2-1	TRBV7-9	TRBD2	TGTGCCAGCAGCTTACTAGCGGGAGGCCACAATGAGCAGTTCTTC	CASSLLAGGHNEQFF
NA	TRBJ2-1	TRBV2	NA	TGTGCCAGCAGTAAGGACGTGGGGGGAGAGCAGTTCTTC	CASSKDVGGEQFF
NA	TRBJ1-1	TRBV5-1	TRBD1	TGCGCCAGCAGCTTGGATGCAGGGGGTGGGAACACTGAAGCTTTCTTT	CASSLDAGGGNTEAFF
NA	TRBJ1-1	TRBV5-1	NA	TGCGCCAGCAGCTTAAGCACAGGGAACACTGAAGCTTTCTTT	CASSLSTGNTEAFF
NA	TRBJ1-4	TRBV24-1	TRBD1	TGTGCCACCAGTGATTCAAGACAGGGCGGTGAAAAACTGTTTTTT	CATSDSRQGGEKLFF
NA	TRBJ2-1	TRBV28	TRBD2	TGTGCCAGCAGTTCCCCTCGTGGGGAGGGCCGAAATGAGCAGTTCTTC	CASSSPRGEGRNEQFF
NA	TRBJ2-7	TRBV7-9	TRBD1	TGTGCCAGCAGTCGGACAGGGGCCCCCTACGAGCAGTACTTC	CASSRTGAPYEQYF
NA	TRBJ1-2	TRBV30	TRBD1	TGTGCCTGGAGCCCCGGAGGGGGCATCTATGGCTACACCTTC	CAWSPGGGIYGYTF
NA	TRBJ2-5	TRBV15	TRBD2	TGTGCCACCAGCAGAGTTCCAGCGGGAGGAGGGGAAGAGACCCAGTACTTC	CATSRVPAGGGEETQYF
NA	TRBJ1-3	TRBV10-3	NA	TGTGCCATCAGACCACAGGGTTCTGGAAACACCATATATTTT	CAIRPQGSGNTIYF
NA	TRBJ1-5	TRBV9	NA	TGTGCCAGCAGCTTCGACAGCAATAGCAATCAGCCCCAGCATTTT	CASSFDSNSNQPQHF
NA	TRBJ2-1	TRBV4-3	TRBD2	TGCGCCAGCAGCCAGGGTAGCGGGAAGAGCTCCTACAATGAGCAGTTCTTC	CASSQGSGKSSYNEQFF
NA	TRBJ2-7	TRBV5-6	NA	TGTGCCAGCAGCTGGGGACAAATATCCTACGAGCAGTACTTC	CASSWGQISYEQYF
NA	TRBJ2-7	TRBV21-1	NA	TGTGCCAGCAGCGCGGGGGCGGGAGGATTACTAGGGGCTTACGAGCAGTACTTC	CASSAGAGGLLGAYEQYF
few	TRBJ1-5	TRBV24-1	NA	TGTGCCACCAGTGATTTGCAGTACAATCAGCCCCAGCATTTT	CATSDLQYNQPQHF
NA	TRBJ2-7	TRBV10-3	TRBD1	TGTGCCATCAGTAGACAGGGACCTTCCTACGAGCAGTACTTC	CAISRQGPSYEQYF
NA	TRBJ2-3	TRBV29-1	TRBD2	TGCAGCGTTGCTAGCGGGAGCACAGATACGCAGTATTTT	CSVASGSTDTQYF
NA	TRBJ2-4	TRBV11-3	NA	TGTGCCAGCAGCCCGACAAGAGCCAAAAACATTCAGTACTTC	CASSPTRAKNIQYF
NA	TRBJ2-3	TRBV5-6	TRBD2	TGTGCCAGCAGCTTGGGCGGGAGGGCCGTAGATACGCAGTATTTT	CASSLGGRAVDTQYF
NA	TRBJ1-5	TRBV6-5	TRBD1	TGTGCCAGCAGTTTGGGGGGACAGGGTGGTCAGCCCCAGCATTTT	CASSLGGQGGQPQHF
NA	TRBJ1-1	TRBV29-1	NA	TGCAGCGCCTTAAGCGGGAACACTGAAGCTTTCTTT	CSALSGNTEAFF
NA	TRBJ2-2	TRBV24-1	NA	TGTGCCACCAGTAGGGGGTTGAACACCGGGGAGCTGTTTTTT	CATSRGLNTGELFF
NA	TRBJ2-3	TRBV7-2	NA	TGTGCCAGCAGCCCCGGAGGGGCCGCAGATACGCAGTATTTT	CASSPGGAADTQYF
NA	TRBJ2-7	TRBV5-1	TRBD1	TGCGCCAGCAGCTACTATACTACAGGGGGCTCTTCCCACGAGCAGTACTTC	CASSYYTTGGSSHEQYF
NA	TRBJ2-5	TRBV7-2	NA	TGTGCCAGCAGCTCCCGACTCAGAGCGGAGACCCAGTACTTC	CASSSRLRAETQYF
NA	TRBJ2-2	TRBV24-1	NA	TGTGCCACCAGTGATTTGGGGGGGGGCTCACACACCGGGGAGCTGTTTTTT	CATSDLGGGSHTGELFF
NA	TRBJ2-3	TRBV5-1	NA	TGCGCCAGCAGCTCGGAGCGGTTACGGGGTACGCAGTATTTT	CASSSERLRGTQYF
NA	TRBJ2-2	TRBV6-2/TRBV6-3	NA	TGTGCCAGCACCCCCCAGGCGAACACCGGGGAGCTGTTTTTT	CASTPQANTGELFF
NA	TRBJ1-3	TRBV9	NA	TGTGCCAGCAGCCCCCACTACTCTGGAAACACCATATATTTT	CASSPHYSGNTIYF
few	TRBJ2-7	TRBV7-2	TRBD2	TGTGCCAGCAGCAAATATTTAAGGACTAGCGGGAACGAGCAGTACTTC	CASSKYLRTSGNEQYF
once	TRBJ2-3	TRBV19	TRBD2	TGTGCCAGTAGTATAGGTCGGACTAGCGGGAGAACAGATACGCAGTATTTT	CASSIGRTSGRTDTQYF
NA	TRBJ2-1	TRBV2	NA	TGTGCCAGCAGTAACCAGCGGGCAGAGCAGTTCTTC	CASSNQRAEQFF
NA	TRBJ1-1	TRBV21-1	NA	TGTGCCAGCAGCAAAGACTGGCGGGCCGGGGCTTTCTTT	CASSKDWRAGAFF
NA	TRBJ2-7	TRBV28	TRBD2	TGTGCCAGCACCCCTCGGGCTAGCGGGAGATACGAGCAGTACTTC	CASTPRASGRYEQYF
NA	TRBJ2-1	TRBV9	TRBD2	TGTGCCAGCAGCGTAGACGGGACTAGATCCTACAATGAGCAGTTCTTC	CASSVDGTRSYNEQFF
NA	TRBJ2-3	TRBV7-2	NA	TGTGCCAGCGGCACCTTTAGCGGAGATACGCAGTATTTT	CASGTFSGDTQYF
NA	TRBJ2-4	TRBV19	NA	TGTGCCAGTAGTATAGACGGAGGGTCGCACATTCAGTACTTC	CASSIDGGSHIQYF
NA	TRBJ2-7	TRBV19	NA	TGTGCCAGTAGTATGTTTCGCGTAAAATCGACCTACGAGCAGTACTTC	CASSMFRVKSTYEQYF
once	TRBJ2-7	TRBV19	NA	TGTGCCAGTAGTCTCGTCGGACACGCAAACTACGAGCAGTACTTC	CASSLVGHANYEQYF
NA	TRBJ1-5	TRBV24-1	NA	TGTGCCACCAGTGACCGCAAGGGAGGGAATCAGCCCCAGCATTTT	CATSDRKGGNQPQHF
NA	TRBJ1-2	TRBV9	NA	TGTGCCAGCAGCCCCCAGGTCGACTATGGCTACACCTTC	CASSPQVDYGYTF
NA	TRBJ2-2	TRBV25-1	NA	TGTGCCAGCAGTGAAGCGGACCACCTCGGAGGGCTGTTTTTT	CASSEADHLGGLFF
NA	TRBJ2-3	TRBV2	NA	TGTGCCAGCAGCGGGAATGCCCGTGGAGATACGCAGTATTTT	CASSGNARGDTQYF
NA	TRBJ2-7	TRBV21-1	NA	TGTGCCAGGGGGGGACGGACAGGGAGTAACTACGAGCAGTACTTC	CARGGRTGSNYEQYF
once	TRBJ2-7	TRBV6-5	TRBD1	TGTGCCAGCAGTTACGCGAGGGGACAGGGGAGGCAGTACTTC	CASSYARGQGRQYF
once	TRBJ1-2	TRBV5-4	TRBD1	TGTGCCAGCAGCCTTTACCCGGGACAGGGCTATGGCTACACCTTC	CASSLYPGQGYGYTF
NA	TRBJ2-3	TRBV7-9	TRBD1	TGTGCCAGCAGCTTAGCGACAGGGTCCGCAGATACGCAGTATTTT	CASSLATGSADTQYF
NA	TRBJ2-5	TRBV12-5	NA	TGTGCTAGTGGTATGACAGGAGCACCCTTAGAGACCCAGTACTTC	CASGMTGAPLETQYF
few	TRBJ1-2	TRBV28	TRBD1	TGTGCCAGCAGTGGGACAGTCTATGGCTACACCTTC	CASSGTVYGYTF
NA	TRBJ2-1	TRBV6-4	TRBD2	TGTGCCAGCAGTGTGACTAGCGGGAGTTGGAATGAGCAGTTCTTC	CASSVTSGSWNEQFF
NA	TRBJ2-3	TRBV28	TRBD2	TGTGCCAGCAGTTTATTCGCGGGAGGAGGCGGGGATACGCAGTATTTT	CASSLFAGGGGDTQYF
few	TRBJ1-2	TRBV5-1	NA	TGCGCCAGCAGCTTGTTGGCCACCCGAGGGGGCTACACCTTC	CASSLLATRGGYTF
NA	TRBJ2-5	TRBV7-2	NA	TGTGCCAGCAGCTCTTTCGCGGTTCCGGAGACCCAGTACTTC	CASSSFAVPETQYF
NA	TRBJ2-3	TRBV5-4	TRBD1	TGTGCCAGCAGCTTAGATTTCAACCGGGACAGGGGGGCAGATACGCAGTATTTT	CASSLDFNRDRGADTQYF
few	TRBJ2-5	TRBV5-3	TRBD1	TGTGCCAGAAGCTCGTTAGGACAGGGGGGCGAGACCCAGTACTTC	CARSSLGQGGETQYF